A selection of T cell receptor beta chains follows, all from one sample in a study of blood T cell repertoires in COVID-19. Sequencing used immunoSEQ multiplex PCR; TCRdb keeps in-frame clones, though not all of them. The sample has fewer than 150,000 clones, approximately 80% seen once; the top ten hold 5% to 7.5%. Sequenced material: peripheral blood. The origin of the receptors is a man between 65 and 85 years old with acute or convalescent COVID-19. Both conserved end residues are part of each CDR3. A D gene is named only where the DNA matches it firmly. Size values are once, few and many counts, or a class for expanded clones, and some rows have none.

size	V	J	D	DNA	CDR3
once	TRBV24-1	TRBJ1-2	NA	TGTGCCACCAGTGATTCCGGGACAACCGGTGGCTACACCTTC	CATSDSGTTGGYTF
NA	TRBV6-5	TRBJ1-6	TRBD1	TGTGCCAGCAGTTACTCCGGGACAGGGAATTCACCCCTCCACTTT	CASSYSGTGNSPLHF
NA	TRBV7-2	TRBJ1-5	NA	TGTGCCAGCAGCCAAACAGGGTACAATCAGCCCCAGCATTTT	CASSQTGYNQPQHF
NA	TRBV18	TRBJ2-1	TRBD2	TGTGCCAGCTCACCAGGGACTAGCGGGGAGCAGTTCTTC	CASSPGTSGEQFF
NA	TRBV10-3	TRBJ2-7	NA	TGTGCCATCAGTGAGTCCGTCGCCCCGGGGCAGTACTTC	CAISESVAPGQYF
NA	TRBV10-3	TRBJ2-1	TRBD2	TGTGCCATCAGCCGGACTAGCGGGAGTTTAGATGAGCAGTTCTTC	CAISRTSGSLDEQFF
NA	TRBV7-2	TRBJ1-5	TRBD1	TGTGCCAGCAGCTTATCGGGACAGCGCTCGCAGCCCCAGCATTTT	CASSLSGQRSQPQHF
once	TRBV9	TRBJ2-6	TRBD1	TGTGCCAGCAGCGTGGGCAGGGGGTACTCTGGGGCCAACGTCCTGACTTTC	CASSVGRGYSGANVLTF
few	TRBV5-1	TRBJ1-2	TRBD1	TGCGCCAGCAGCTCGGGACAGGGATTTGGCTACACCTTC	CASSSGQGFGYTF
NA	TRBV4-1	TRBJ1-2	NA	TGCGCCAGCAGCCAAGACCCGTCAGGTGATGGCTACACCTTC	CASSQDPSGDGYTF
NA	TRBV28	TRBJ2-7	TRBD2	TGTGCCAGCAGGACCCTAGCGGGGGGGTACGAGCAGTACTTC	CASRTLAGGYEQYF
NA	TRBV19	TRBJ1-2	TRBD1	TGTGCCAGTAGCCCGGACAGGGGCTATTACTCCGGTAACTATGGCTACACCTTC	CASSPDRGYYSGNYGYTF
few	TRBV19	TRBJ1-1	NA	TGTGCCAGTCGAGGGTTCGAAACTGAAGCTTTCTTT	CASRGFETEAFF
NA	TRBV7-6	TRBJ2-2	TRBD1	TGTGCCAGCAGCTTTTCCGGGACAGGGGACCTCACCGGGGAGCTGTTTTTT	CASSFSGTGDLTGELFF
NA	TRBV7-8	TRBJ1-1	NA	TGTGCCAGCAGCTCGGACAGGAACACTGAAGCTTTCTTT	CASSSDRNTEAFF
NA	TRBV5-1	TRBJ2-2	TRBD2	TGCGCCAGCAGCTTACGAACTAGCGGGGAAGGAAGCGGGGAGCTGTTTTTT	CASSLRTSGEGSGELFF
NA	TRBV7-6	TRBJ2-1	TRBD2	TGTGCCAGCAGCTCCATAGCGGGAGGGGGGTACAATGAGCAGTTCTTC	CASSSIAGGGYNEQFF
NA	TRBV4-3	TRBJ2-7	TRBD1	TGCGCCAGCAGCCACGACGTCCTCGCTAGGGGACAGGGTTCGGACGAGCAGTACTTC	CASSHDVLARGQGSDEQYF